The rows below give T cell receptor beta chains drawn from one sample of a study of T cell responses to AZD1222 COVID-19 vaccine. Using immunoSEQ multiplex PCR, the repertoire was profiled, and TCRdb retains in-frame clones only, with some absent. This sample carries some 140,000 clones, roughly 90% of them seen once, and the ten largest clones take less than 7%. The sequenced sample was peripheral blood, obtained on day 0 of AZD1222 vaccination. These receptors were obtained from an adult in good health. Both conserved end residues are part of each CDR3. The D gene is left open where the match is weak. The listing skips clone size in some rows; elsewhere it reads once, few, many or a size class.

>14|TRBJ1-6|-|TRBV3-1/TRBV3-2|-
CASSQVGGDSPLHF
TGTGCCAGCAGCCAAGTGGGGGGGGACTCACCCCTCCACTTT
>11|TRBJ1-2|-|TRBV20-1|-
CSAREGYGYTF
TGCAGTGCTAGAGAGGGGTATGGCTACACCTTC
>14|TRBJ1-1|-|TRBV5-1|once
CASQRAGSDTEAFF
TGCGCCAGTCAAAGGGCGGGGTCTGACACTGAAGCTTTCTTT
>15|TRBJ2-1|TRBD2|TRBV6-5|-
CASLASGRAIDEQFF
TGTGCCAGCCTGGCTAGCGGGAGGGCCATCGATGAGCAGTTCTTC
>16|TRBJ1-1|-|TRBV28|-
CASSLSRRGVSTEAFF
TGTGCCAGCAGTTTATCCCGGCGGGGGGTGAGCACTGAAGCTTTCTTT
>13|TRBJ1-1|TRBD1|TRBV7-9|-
CASSSRDRDRAFF
TGTGCCAGCAGCTCCCGGGACAGGGATCGAGCTTTCTTT
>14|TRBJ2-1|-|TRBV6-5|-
CASSYSMEVNEQFF
TGTGCCAGCAGTTACTCGATGGAGGTCAATGAGCAGTTCTTC
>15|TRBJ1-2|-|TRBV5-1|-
CASSLDMQGAYGYTF
TGCGCCAGCAGCTTGGATATGCAGGGCGCCTATGGCTACACCTTC
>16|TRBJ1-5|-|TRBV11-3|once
CASSPTSSRAYQPQHF
TGTGCCAGCAGCCCAACCTCGTCCAGAGCTTATCAGCCCCAGCATTTT
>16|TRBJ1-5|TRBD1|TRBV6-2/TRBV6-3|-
CASSQGGTGGNQPQHF
TGTGCCAGCAGCCAAGGGGGGACAGGGGGCAATCAGCCCCAGCATTTT
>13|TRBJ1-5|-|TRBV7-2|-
CASSLRGDQPQHF
TGTGCCAGCAGCTTAAGGGGGGATCAGCCCCAGCATTTT
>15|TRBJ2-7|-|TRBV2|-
CASSDITARSYEQYF
TGTGCCAGCAGTGATATCACAGCCCGCTCCTACGAGCAGTACTTC
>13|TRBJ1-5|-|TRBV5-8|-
CASSFRGDQPQHF
TGTGCCAGCAGCTTTAGGGGGGATCAGCCCCAGCATTTT
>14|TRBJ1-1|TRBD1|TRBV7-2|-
CASSWDSGNTEAFF
TGTGCCAGCAGCTGGGACAGTGGGAACACTGAAGCTTTCTTT
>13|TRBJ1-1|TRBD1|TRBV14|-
CASSPDRDGGAFF
TGTGCCAGCAGCCCGGACAGGGATGGAGGGGCTTTCTTT
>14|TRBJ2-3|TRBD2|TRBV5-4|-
CASSLSQREDTQYF
TGTGCCAGCAGCTTGTCTCAGCGGGAAGATACGCAGTATTTT
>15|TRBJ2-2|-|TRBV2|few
CASSLLQGPAGELFF
TGTGCCAGCAGTCTCCTCCAGGGGCCGGCCGGGGAGCTGTTTTTT
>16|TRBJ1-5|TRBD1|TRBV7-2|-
CASSPEGTASNQPQHF
TGTGCCAGCAGCCCGGAGGGGACAGCTAGCAATCAGCCCCAGCATTTT
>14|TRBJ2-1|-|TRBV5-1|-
CASSFSGGSNEQFF
TGCGCCAGCAGCTTTAGTGGGGGTAGTAATGAGCAGTTCTTC
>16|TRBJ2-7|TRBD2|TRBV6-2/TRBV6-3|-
CASSPGTSGRAFEQYF
TGTGCCAGCAGTCCCGGGACTAGCGGGAGGGCCTTCGAGCAGTACTTC
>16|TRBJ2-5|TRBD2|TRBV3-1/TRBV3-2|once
CASSQETSGRQETQYF
TGTGCCAGCAGCCAAGAGACTAGCGGGAGGCAAGAGACCCAGTACTTC
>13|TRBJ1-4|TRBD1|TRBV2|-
CASNGQGTEKLFF
TGTGCCAGCAACGGACAGGGTACAGAAAAACTGTTTTTT
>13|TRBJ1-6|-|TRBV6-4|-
CASSAGDNSPLHF
TGTGCCAGCAGTGCCGGGGACAATTCACCCCTCCACTTT
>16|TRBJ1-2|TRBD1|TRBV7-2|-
CASSSDLGTGGYGYTF
TGTGCCAGCAGCTCCGACCTCGGGACAGGGGGCTATGGCTACACCTTC
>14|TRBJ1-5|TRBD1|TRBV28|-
CASSTDRAPVAQHF
TGTGCCAGCAGCACAGACAGGGCCCCAGTGGCCCAGCATTTT
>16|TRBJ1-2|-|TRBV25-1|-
CASSIHTGTPVSGYTF
TGTGCCAGCAGTATCCACACCGGGACGCCGGTTAGTGGCTACACCTTC
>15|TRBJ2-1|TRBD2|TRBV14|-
CASSLAGSSYNEQFF
TGTGCCAGCAGCCTAGCGGGGAGCTCCTACAATGAGCAGTTCTTC
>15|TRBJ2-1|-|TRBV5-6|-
CASSPDRGGLALRFF
TGTGCCAGCAGCCCGGACAGGGGCGGACTAGCCCTAAGATTCTTC
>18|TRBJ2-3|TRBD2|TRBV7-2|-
CASSGGTSGWRFRDTQYF
TGTGCCAGCAGCGGAGGGACTAGCGGGTGGAGGTTTCGAGATACGCAGTATTTT
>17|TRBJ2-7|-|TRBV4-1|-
CASSQLNGERSSYEQYF
TGCGCCAGCAGCCAATTAAACGGGGAGCGGTCCTCCTACGAGCAGTACTTC
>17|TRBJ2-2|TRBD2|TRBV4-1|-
CASSQDWEREVTGELFF
TGCGCCAGCAGCCAAGATTGGGAGCGGGAGGTCACCGGGGAGCTGTTTTTT
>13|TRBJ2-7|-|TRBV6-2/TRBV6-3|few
CASSALSSYEQYF
TGTGCCAGCAGCGCGCTTAGCTCCTACGAGCAGTACTTC
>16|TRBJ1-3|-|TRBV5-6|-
CASSSTDSYSGNTIYF
TGTGCCAGCAGCTCGACGGACAGTTACTCTGGAAACACCATATATTTT
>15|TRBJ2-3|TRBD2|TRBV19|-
CASRLAGEPTDTQYF
TGTGCCAGTAGGCTAGCGGGAGAACCCACAGATACGCAGTATTTT
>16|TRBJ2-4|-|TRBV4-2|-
CASSPTFVGFKNIQYF
TGTGCCAGCAGCCCGACCTTCGTGGGCTTCAAAAACATTCAGTACTTC
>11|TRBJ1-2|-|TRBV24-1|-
CATSDLNGYTF
TGTGCCACCAGTGACCTTAATGGCTACACCTTC
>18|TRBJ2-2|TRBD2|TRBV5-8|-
CASSSPGLAGTWSGELFF
TGTGCCAGCAGCTCACCGGGACTAGCGGGAACGTGGAGCGGGGAGCTGTTTTTT
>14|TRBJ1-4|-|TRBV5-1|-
CASSSGPQTEKLFF
TGCGCCAGCAGCTCAGGGCCGCAGACTGAAAAACTGTTTTTT